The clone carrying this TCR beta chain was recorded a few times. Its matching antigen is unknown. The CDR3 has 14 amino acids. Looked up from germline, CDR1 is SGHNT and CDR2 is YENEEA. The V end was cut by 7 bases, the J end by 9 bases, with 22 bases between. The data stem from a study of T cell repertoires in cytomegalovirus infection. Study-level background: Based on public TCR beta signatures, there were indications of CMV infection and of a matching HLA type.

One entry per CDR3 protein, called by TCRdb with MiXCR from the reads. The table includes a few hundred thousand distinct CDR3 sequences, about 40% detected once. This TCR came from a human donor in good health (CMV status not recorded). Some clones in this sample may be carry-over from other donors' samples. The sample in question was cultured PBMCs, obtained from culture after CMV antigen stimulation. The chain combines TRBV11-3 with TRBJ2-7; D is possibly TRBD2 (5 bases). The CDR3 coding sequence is TGTGCCAGCAAAAGCGGCGTACTCCTCGGAGGGCAGTACTTC. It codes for CASKSGVLLGGQYF.